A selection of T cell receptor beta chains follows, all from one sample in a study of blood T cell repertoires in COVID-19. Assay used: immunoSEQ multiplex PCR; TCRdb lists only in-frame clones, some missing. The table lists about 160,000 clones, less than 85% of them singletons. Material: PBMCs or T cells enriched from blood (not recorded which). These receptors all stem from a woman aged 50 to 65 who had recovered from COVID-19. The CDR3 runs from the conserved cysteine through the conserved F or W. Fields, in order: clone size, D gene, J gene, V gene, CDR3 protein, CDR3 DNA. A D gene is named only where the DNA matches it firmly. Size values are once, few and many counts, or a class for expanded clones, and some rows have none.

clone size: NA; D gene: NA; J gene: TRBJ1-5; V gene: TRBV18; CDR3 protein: CASSPLGKGGNQPQHF; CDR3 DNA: TGTGCCAGCTCACCACTGGGGAAAGGGGGCAATCAGCCCCAGCATTTT
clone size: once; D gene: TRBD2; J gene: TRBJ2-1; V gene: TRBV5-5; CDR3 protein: CASSSSGALYNEQFF; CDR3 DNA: TGTGCCAGCAGCTCCAGCGGGGCCCTGTACAATGAGCAGTTCTTC
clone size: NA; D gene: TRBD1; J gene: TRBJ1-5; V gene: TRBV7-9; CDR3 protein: CASSPGTGAQPQHF; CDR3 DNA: TGTGCCAGCAGCCCCGGGACAGGGGCTCAGCCCCAGCATTTT
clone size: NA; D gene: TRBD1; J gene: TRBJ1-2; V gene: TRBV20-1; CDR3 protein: CSTGVNYGYTF; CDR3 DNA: TGCAGTACAGGGGTCAACTATGGCTACACCTTC
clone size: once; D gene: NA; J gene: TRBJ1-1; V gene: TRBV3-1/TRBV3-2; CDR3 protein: CASSPAGLTREAFF; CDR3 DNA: TGTGCCAGCAGCCCAGCAGGACTGACCCGGGAAGCTTTCTTT
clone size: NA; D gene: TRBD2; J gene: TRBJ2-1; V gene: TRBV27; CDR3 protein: CASSLGGLAGEQFF; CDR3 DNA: TGTGCCAGCAGTTTAGGGGGACTAGCGGGAGAGCAGTTCTTC
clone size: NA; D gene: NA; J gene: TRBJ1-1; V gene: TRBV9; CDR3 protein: CASNGGTGEAFF; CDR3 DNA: TGTGCCAGCAACGGGGGAACGGGTGAAGCTTTCTTT
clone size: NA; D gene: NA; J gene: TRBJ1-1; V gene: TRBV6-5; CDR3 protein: CASRLQLLNTEAFF; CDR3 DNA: TGTGCCAGCAGACTCCAACTCCTGAACACTGAAGCTTTCTTT
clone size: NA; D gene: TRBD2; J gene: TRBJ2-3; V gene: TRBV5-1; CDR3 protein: CASSLEAGGDTDTQYF; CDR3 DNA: TGCGCCAGCAGCTTGGAGGCGGGAGGGGACACAGATACGCAGTATTTT
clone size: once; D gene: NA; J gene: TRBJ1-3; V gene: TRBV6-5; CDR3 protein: CASSYSITGYGNTIYF; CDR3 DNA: TGTGCCAGCAGTTACTCGATAACAGGTTATGGAAACACCATATATTTT